This T cell receptor beta chain was captured by sequencing in a study of T cell repertoires in cytomegalovirus infection. Study in general: Public TCR beta signatures provided an indication of both CMV infection and a matching HLA type. Points from the study as a whole: Dominant in the ex vivo response were TCR beta clonotypes restricted by HLA-C and specific for CMV. Cumulative public TCR beta family frequency identified carriers of CMV plus the relevant HLA.

TCRdb independently ran MiXCR on the reads; one entry per CDR3 protein. The table records around 300,000 distinct CDR3 sequences, more than 20% of them present only once. This clonotype was found many times. The antigen is unknown. The ends were cut back, 1 base at V and 6 bases at J, with 22 bases in the middle. Germline V gene sequence: CDR1 SGHVT, CDR2 SQSDAQ. The CDR3 contains 17 residues. This chain joins TRBV7-4 and TRBJ2-7; weak D call: TRBD1 (6 bases). The material sequenced was PBMCs. The source is a human donor in good health (CMV status not recorded). Some clones in this sample may be carry-over from other donors' samples. The CDR3 nucleotides are TGTGCCAGCAGCTTAGTAGTTGGTTGCAGGGGATATTGCGAGCAGTACTTC. Its protein product is CASSLVVGCRGYCEQYF.